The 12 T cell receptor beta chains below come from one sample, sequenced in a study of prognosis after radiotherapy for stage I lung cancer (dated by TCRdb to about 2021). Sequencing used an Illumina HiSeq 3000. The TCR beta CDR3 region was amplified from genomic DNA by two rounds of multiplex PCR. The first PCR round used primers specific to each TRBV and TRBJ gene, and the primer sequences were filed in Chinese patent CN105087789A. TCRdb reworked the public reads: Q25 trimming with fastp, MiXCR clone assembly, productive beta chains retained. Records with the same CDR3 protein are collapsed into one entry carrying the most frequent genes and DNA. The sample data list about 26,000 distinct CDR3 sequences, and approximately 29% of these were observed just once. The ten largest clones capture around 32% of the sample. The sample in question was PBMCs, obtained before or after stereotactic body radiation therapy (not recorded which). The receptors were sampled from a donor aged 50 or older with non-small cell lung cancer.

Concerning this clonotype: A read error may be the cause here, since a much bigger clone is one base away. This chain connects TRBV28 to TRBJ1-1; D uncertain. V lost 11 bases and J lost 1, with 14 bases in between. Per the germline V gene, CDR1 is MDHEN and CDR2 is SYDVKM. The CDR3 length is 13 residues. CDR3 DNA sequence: TGTGCCTCTAAAAGATGGGAGAACACTGAAGCTTTCTTT. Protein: CASKRWENTEAFF.

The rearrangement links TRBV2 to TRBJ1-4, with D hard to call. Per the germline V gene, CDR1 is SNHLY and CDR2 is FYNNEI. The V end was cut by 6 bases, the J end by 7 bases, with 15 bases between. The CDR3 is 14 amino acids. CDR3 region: CASRSGSPGEKLFF. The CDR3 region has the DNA TGTGCCAGCAGGAGTGGCTCCCCGGGTGAAAAACTGTTTTTT.

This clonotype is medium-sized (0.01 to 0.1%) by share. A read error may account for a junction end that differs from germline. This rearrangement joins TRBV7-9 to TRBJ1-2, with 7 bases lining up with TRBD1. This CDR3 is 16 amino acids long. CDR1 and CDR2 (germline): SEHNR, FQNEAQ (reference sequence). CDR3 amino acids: CASSPNTGTANYGYTF. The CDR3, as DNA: TGCGCCAGCAGCCCGAATACCGGGACAGCTAACTATGGCTACACCTTC.

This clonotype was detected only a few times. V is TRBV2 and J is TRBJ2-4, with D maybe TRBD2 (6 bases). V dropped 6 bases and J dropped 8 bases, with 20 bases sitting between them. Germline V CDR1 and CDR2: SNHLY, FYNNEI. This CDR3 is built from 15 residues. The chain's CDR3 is CASSVGAEGWDIQYF. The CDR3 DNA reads TGTGCCAGCAGCGTCGGGGCGGAGGGGTGGGACATTCAGTACTTC.

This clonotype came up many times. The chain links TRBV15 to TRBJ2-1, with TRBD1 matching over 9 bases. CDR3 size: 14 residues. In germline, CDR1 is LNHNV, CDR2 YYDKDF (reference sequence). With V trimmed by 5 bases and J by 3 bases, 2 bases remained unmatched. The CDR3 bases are TGTGCCACCAGCCGGGACAGGGACTACAATGAGCAGTTCTTC. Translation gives CATSRDRDYNEQFF.

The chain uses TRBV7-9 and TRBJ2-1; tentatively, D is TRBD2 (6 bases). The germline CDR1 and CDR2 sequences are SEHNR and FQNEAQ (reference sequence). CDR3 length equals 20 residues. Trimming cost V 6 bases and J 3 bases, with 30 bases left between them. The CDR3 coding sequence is TGTGCCAGCAGTGTCCTTTCGGGGCTAGCGCACCGGGCAAACTACAATGAGCAGTTCTTC. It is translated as CASSVLSGLAHRANYNEQFF.

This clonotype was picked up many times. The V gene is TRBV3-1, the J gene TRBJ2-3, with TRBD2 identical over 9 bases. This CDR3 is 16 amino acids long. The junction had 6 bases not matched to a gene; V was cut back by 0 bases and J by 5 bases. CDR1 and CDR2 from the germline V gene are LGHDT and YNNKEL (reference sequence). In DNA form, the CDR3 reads TGTGCCAGCAGCCAAGATGTAGCGGGGGATAGAGATACGCAGTATTTT. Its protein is CASSQDVAGDRDTQYF.

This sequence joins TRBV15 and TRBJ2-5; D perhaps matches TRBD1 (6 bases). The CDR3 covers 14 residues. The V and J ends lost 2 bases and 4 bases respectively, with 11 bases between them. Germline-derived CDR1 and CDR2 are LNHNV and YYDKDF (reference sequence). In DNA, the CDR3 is TGTGCCACCAGCAGACAGGGGATGTCAGAGACCCAGTACTTC. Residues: CATSRQGMSETQYF. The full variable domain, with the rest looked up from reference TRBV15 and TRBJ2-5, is DAMVIQNPRYQVTQFGKPVTLSCSQTLNHNVMYWYQQKSSQAPKLLFHYYDKDFNNEADTPDNFQSRRPNTSFCFLDIRSPGLGDTAMYLCATSRQGMSETQYFGPGTRLLVL.

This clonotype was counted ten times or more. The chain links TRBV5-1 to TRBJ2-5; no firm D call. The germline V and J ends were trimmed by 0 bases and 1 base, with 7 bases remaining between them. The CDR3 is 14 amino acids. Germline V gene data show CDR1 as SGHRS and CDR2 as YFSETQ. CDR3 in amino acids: CASSLETVQETQYF. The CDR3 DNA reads TGCGCCAGCAGCTTGGAAACAGTCCAAGAGACCCAGTACTTC.

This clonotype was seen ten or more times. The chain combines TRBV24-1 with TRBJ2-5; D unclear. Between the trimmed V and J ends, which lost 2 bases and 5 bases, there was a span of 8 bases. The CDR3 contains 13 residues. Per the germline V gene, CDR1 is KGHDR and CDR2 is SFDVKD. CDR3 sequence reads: CATSDSRSETQYF. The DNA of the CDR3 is TGTGCCACCAGTGATTCGAGGTCTGAGACCCAGTACTTC.

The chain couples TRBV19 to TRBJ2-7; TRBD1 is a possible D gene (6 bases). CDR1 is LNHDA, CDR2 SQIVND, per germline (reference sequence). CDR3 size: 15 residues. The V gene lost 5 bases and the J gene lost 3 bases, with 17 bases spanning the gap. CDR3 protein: CASSQGGTIGYEQYF. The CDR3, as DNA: TGTGCCAGTAGTCAAGGTGGGACAATTGGCTACGAGCAGTACTTC.

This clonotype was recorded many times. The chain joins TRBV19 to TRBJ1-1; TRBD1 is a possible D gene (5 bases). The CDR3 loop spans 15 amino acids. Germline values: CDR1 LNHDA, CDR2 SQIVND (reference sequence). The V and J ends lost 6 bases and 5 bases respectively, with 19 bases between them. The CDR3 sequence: CASRRGFTERTEAFF. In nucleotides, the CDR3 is TGTGCCAGTAGAAGGGGATTCACCGAACGTACTGAAGCTTTCTTT.